The 22 T cell receptor beta chains below come from one sample, sequenced in a study of blood T cell repertoires in COVID-19 (dated by TCRdb to about 2020). The library was generated by the immunoSEQ multiplex PCR assay. TCRdb carries this immuneACCESS record with in-frame sequences only. Its versions omit some clonotypes, under half of them owing to an unresolved V gene in the studies checked, with the rest unexplained. In this sample the table shows some 530,000 clones, around 85% of which occur a single time. Approximately 3% of the sample is in the top ten clones. What was sequenced was peripheral blood. The receptor set was obtained from a human donor in a cohort sampled during active COVID-19.

Only a few counts were recorded for this clone. The V and J genes are TRBV29-1 and TRBJ2-7; possibly TRBD1 for D (5 bases). The CDR3 length is 15 residues. CDR1 SQVTM and CDR2 ANQGSEA come from the germline V gene. Trimming removed 2 bases at V and 4 bases at J, with 18 bases between. The DNA of the CDR3 is TGCAGCGTTGAATTGAGGTCGCCTCAGGGATACGAGCAGTACTTC. Residues: CSVELRSPQGYEQYF.

To note about this clone: One end of the junction varies from germline; a read error may be responsible. The chain has TRBV7-6 and TRBJ1-1; possibly TRBD1 for D (5 bases). This CDR3 is 19 amino acids long. Germline V lookup: CDR1 SGHVS, CDR2 FNYEAQ. Written as DNA, the CDR3 is TGTGCCAGCAGCGTAGCAGCGTCCGCCTCACAAGGGGTGGGCACTGAAGCTTTCTTT. Protein product: CASSVAASASQGVGTEAFF.

The chain has TRBV5-1 and TRBJ2-7, with TRBD2 identical over 9 bases. This CDR3 region has 14 residues. Germline V gene data show CDR1 as SGHRS and CDR2 as YFSETQ. Unmatched junction bases numbered 10, after V lost 3 bases and J lost 9 bases. CDR3 DNA sequence: TGCGCCAGCAGCTCCGAACTAGCGGGTAGATGGCAGTACTTC. The encoded protein is CASSSELAGRWQYF.

The CDR3 spells CATSRTVNTGELFF. In DNA form, the CDR3 reads TGTGCCACCAGCAGGACAGTTAACACCGGGGAGCTGTTTTTT. This chain joins TRBV15 and TRBJ2-2, with D possibly being TRBD1 (5 bases). The CDR3 covers 14 residues. Germline CDR1 reads LNHNV; CDR2 reads YYDKDF (reference sequence). Trimming pared 3 bases from V and 2 bases from J, leaving 7 bases between.

As to this clone: At one boundary the junction diverges from the germline segment, which might be a read error. The genes are TRBV6-6 and TRBJ1-6; D remains ambiguous. This CDR3 region has 14 residues. In germline, CDR1 is MNHNY, CDR2 SVGAGI (reference sequence). The CDR3 sequence: CASSQQTEGRSTDF. CDR3 bases: TGTGCCAGCAGCCAGCAGACCGAAGGTCGTTCCACAGACTTT.

The V call is TRBV5-6, the J call TRBJ1-5; D is ambiguous. This CDR3 is 14 amino acids long. CDR1 is SGHDT and CDR2 is YYEEEE in the germline V gene. V lost 4 bases, J lost 4 bases, and 12 bases lay in between. The CDR3 loop is CASSEGWRNQPQHF. The CDR3 bases are TGTGCCAGCAGCGAGGGTTGGAGGAATCAGCCCCAGCATTTT. The full variable domain, in which reference TRBV5-6 and TRBJ1-5 provide the parts outside the CDR3, is DAGVTQSPTHLIKTRGQQVTLRCSPKSGHDTVSWYQQALGQGPQFIFQYYEEEERQRGNFPDRFSGHQFPNYSSELNVNALLLGDSALYLCASSEGWRNQPQHFGDGTRLSIL.

CDR3 in amino acids: CASSVGETGSFYGYTF. CDR3 DNA sequence: TGTGCCAGCAGCGTAGGAGAGACAGGGTCCTTCTATGGCTACACCTTC. The chain joins TRBV9 to TRBJ1-2; 7 bases line up with TRBD1. The CDR3 is made up of 16 amino acids. Germline V gene sequence: CDR1 SGDLS, CDR2 YYNGEE. V lost 0 bases, J lost 4 bases, and 9 bases stayed unmatched.

The chain has TRBV19 and TRBJ2-3; 7 bases agree with TRBD1. Germline CDR1 is LNHDA and CDR2 is SQIVND (reference sequence). The CDR3 totals 14 residues. The junction had 7 bases not matched to a gene; V was cut back by 4 bases and J by 6 bases. The CDR3 loop reads CASSRVGTDDTQYF. The CDR3 DNA reads as TGTGCCAGTAGTAGGGTGGGGACAGACGATACGCAGTATTTT.

The chain uses TRBV5-1 and TRBJ1-3, with D hard to call. The CDR3 loop spans 16 amino acids. The V and J ends lost 0 bases and 0 bases respectively, with 10 bases between them. Germline V lookup: CDR1 SGHRS, CDR2 YFSETQ. Written as DNA, the CDR3 is TGCGCCAGCAGCTTGGATCGACTGGCCTCTGGAAACACCATATATTTT. It encodes CASSLDRLASGNTIYF.

This clone came up once. V is TRBV3-1 (or the pseudogene TRBV3-2) and J is TRBJ2-5, with 7 bases aligning to TRBD1. CDR1 LGHDT and CDR2 YNNKEL come from the germline V gene (reference sequence). CDR3 length equals 13 residues. Trimming removed 3 bases from V and 5 bases from J; junction bases left unmatched: 3. The CDR3 loop reads CASSQGQLETQYF. The CDR3 DNA reads TGTGCCAGCAGCCAGGGACAGCTGGAGACCCAGTACTTC.

The V and J genes are TRBV7-2 and TRBJ2-3; no clear D gene. Trimming pared 3 bases from V and 2 bases from J, leaving 9 bases between. The CDR3 consists of 14 residues. CDR1 and CDR2 from the germline V gene are SGHTA and FQGNSA. The CDR3 reads CASSFGTVTDTQYF. The CDR3 DNA is TGTGCCAGCAGCTTCGGTACGGTCACAGATACGCAGTATTTT. The full variable domain, with the rest looked up from reference TRBV7-2 and TRBJ2-3, is GAGVSQSPSNKVTEKGKDVELRCDPISGHTALYWYRQSLGQGLEFLIYFQGNSAPDKSGLPSDRFSAERTGGSVSTLTIQRTQQEDSAVYLCASSFGTVTDTQYFGPGTRLTVL.

V gene TRBV7-9 combines with J gene TRBJ2-3, with D possibly being TRBD2 (5 bases). The CDR3 consists of 14 residues. V dropped 5 bases and J dropped 6 bases, with 15 bases sitting between them. Germline V lookup: CDR1 SEHNR, CDR2 FQNEAQ (reference sequence). In DNA form, the CDR3 reads TGTGCCAGCAGCCGATTAGCGTCTGGGGATACGCAGTATTTT. This codes for CASSRLASGDTQYF.

This clone is a singleton in its sample. The chain has TRBV30 and TRBJ2-7, with 7 bases matching TRBD2. J gave up 6 bases and V 1 base, and 6 bases lay outside the gene matches. The CDR3 loop spans 13 amino acids. Germline CDR1 and CDR2: GTSNPN and SVGIG (reference sequence). CDR3 sequence reads: CAWSGSGEGEQYF. CDR3 DNA: TGTGCCTGGAGTGGAAGCGGGGAGGGCGAGCAGTACTTC.

There are a few counts of this clone. The chain uses TRBV6-5 and TRBJ2-7; D is unresolved. Trimming removed 6 bases at V and 0 bases at J, with 12 bases between. This CDR3 comprises 14 residues. Germline V gene data show CDR1 as MNHEY and CDR2 as SVGAGI. The CDR3 here is CASSLLESSYEQYF. Here the CDR3 DNA reads TGTGCCAGCAGCCTCCTTGAGTCCTCCTACGAGCAGTACTTC.

This clone was seen a handful of times. J is TRBJ2-2 and V is TRBV30; 7 positions agree with TRBD1. The CDR3 runs to 15 residues. V shed 5 bases and J 3 bases; nucleotides not matched to a gene: 9. CDR1 is GTSNPN, CDR2 SVGIG, per germline (reference sequence). The DNA for the CDR3 is TGTGCCTGGGTTCCGGGACAGATATACACCGGGGAGCTGTTTTTT. It translates to CAWVPGQIYTGELFF.

The chain recombines TRBV6-1 with TRBJ2-5, with TRBD2 as a possible D gene (5 bases). V was shortened by 0 bases and J by 5 bases, with 13 bases between the two germline ends. The length of the CDR3 is 15 residues. Looked up from germline, CDR1 is MNHNS and CDR2 is SASEGT. This CDR3 is CASSEAGRAPETQYF. In DNA, the CDR3 is TGTGCCAGCAGTGAAGCCGGGCGGGCTCCTGAGACCCAGTACTTC.

This clone was detected only a few times. Other DNA variants within this sample encode the same CDR3. The chain uses TRBV7-9 and TRBJ1-2; D unclear. This CDR3 has 12 residues. Germline CDR1 and CDR2: SEHNR and FQNEAQ (reference sequence). V lost 1 base and J lost 4, with 4 bases in between. DNA for the CDR3: TGTGCCAGCAGCTTAGACAGCTATGGCTACACCTTC. This codes for CASSLDSYGYTF.

The rearrangement links TRBV30 to TRBJ1-4; D uncertain. The CDR3 is 14 amino acids. Germline CDR1 reads GTSNPN; CDR2 reads SVGIG (reference sequence). Trimming removed 3 bases at V and 0 bases at J, with 8 bases between. CDR3 sequence (DNA): TGTGCCTGGAGGACTGCTGCAACTAATGAAAAACTGTTTTTT. As protein: CAWRTAATNEKLFF.

This sequence joins TRBV28 and TRBJ1-5; the D gene is possibly TRBD1 (5 bases). Germline V gene data show CDR1 as MDHEN and CDR2 as SYDVKM. This CDR3 comprises 15 residues. Trimming stripped 3 bases from V and 4 bases from J, with 13 bases between. CDR3 DNA: TGTGCCAGCAGTTTTTCAGGGAAGGGGAATCAGCCCCAGCATTTT. Translated, it gives CASSFSGKGNQPQHF.

V is TRBV3-1 (or the pseudogene TRBV3-2) and J is TRBJ2-5; no clear D gene. V lost 4 bases and J lost 5, with 14 bases in between. The CDR3 contains 14 residues. Per the germline V gene, CDR1 is LGHDT and CDR2 is YNNKEL (reference sequence). Here the CDR3 DNA reads TGTGCCAGCAGCCCTATTCGGAGCTTCGAGACCCAGTACTTC. Residues: CASSPIRSFETQYF.

The J gene is TRBJ2-3, the V gene TRBV10-1; TRBD2 matches at 7 bases. Germline CDR1 and CDR2: WNHNN and SYGVQD (reference sequence). The CDR3 runs to 15 residues. J gave up 2 bases and V 10 bases, and 12 bases lay outside the gene matches. CDR3 protein: CATPTLAALTDTQYF. Here the CDR3 DNA reads TGCGCCACCCCAACCCTAGCGGCCCTCACAGATACGCAGTATTTT.

V is TRBV5-1 and J is TRBJ2-1, with D possibly matching TRBD2 (5 bases). Trimming shortened V by 1 base and J by 13 bases, and 18 bases separated the two germline ends. This CDR3 contains 14 residues. Germline CDR1 SGHRS, CDR2 YFSETQ. The CDR3 region has the DNA TGCGCCAGCAGCTTGTTGGGCTCGGAGACTAATCAGTTCTTC. Amino acid sequence: CASSLLGSETNQFF.